This passage covers 23 T cell receptor beta chains from one sample sequenced in a study of cytomegalovirus exposure and HLA in healthy donors. The PCR used 60 Vbeta and 13 Jbeta primers. This table comes from immunoSEQ multiplex PCR, and its TCRdb copy is limited to in-frame clones, with some not included. The table shows some 40,000 clones, with around 68% occurring only once. Sequenced material: PBMCs. The receptor source for this set is a man aged 35-49 years in good health and CMV-seronegative.

This clone was detected a few times. This chain connects TRBV15 to TRBJ2-6, with TRBD1 identical over 7 bases. Germline lookup yields CDR1 LNHNV and CDR2 YYDKDF (reference sequence). Unmatched junction bases numbered 9, after V lost 5 bases and J lost 2 bases. The CDR3 consists of 17 residues. The CDR3 coding sequence is TGTGCCACCAGCCGCACAGGGGACGGGACTGGGGCCAACGTCCTGACTTTC. Its protein product is CATSRTGDGTGANVLTF.

This clone was observed a few times. V is TRBV4-3 and J is TRBJ1-1; no reliable D call. Germline V gene data show CDR1 as LGHNA and CDR2 as YSLEER. The CDR3 has 16 residues. Trimming removed 4 bases from V and 4 bases from J, with 19 bases in between. CDR3 nucleotide sequence: TGCGCCAGCAGCCCAAGAGGATACGGGGAGGCCACTGAAGCTTTCTTT. This translates into CASSPRGYGEATEAFF.

The CDR3 region is CASSPGQGGGYTF. As DNA, the CDR3 is TGTGCCAGCAGTCCCGGACAGGGGGGTGGCTACACCTTC. V and J are TRBV27 and TRBJ1-2; TRBD1 matches 10 bases. CDR1 and CDR2 (germline): MNHEY, SMNVEV (reference sequence). This CDR3 has 13 residues. The junction had 4 bases not matched to a gene; V was cut back by 5 bases and J by 7 bases.

The V gene is TRBV4-1, the J gene TRBJ2-1, with a weak D call TRBD2 (5 bases). CDR3 size: 18 residues. V lost 1 base, J lost 8 bases, and 24 bases lay in between. From germline, CDR1 is MGHRA and CDR2 YSYEKL. The CDR3 bases are TGCGCCAGCAGCCAAGTGGTACCGGACGGCACCTTGGGAGATGAGCAGTTCTTC. Residues: CASSQVVPDGTLGDEQFF.

The chain recombines TRBV2 with TRBJ2-3, with TRBD1 matching over 7 bases. The germline gives CDR1 SNHLY, CDR2 FYNNEI. This CDR3 has 13 residues. V shed 6 bases and J 5 bases; nucleotides not matched to a gene: 5. In DNA, the CDR3 is TGTGCCAGCAGGGGGACAGTGAAAGATACGCAGTATTTT. This translates into CASRGTVKDTQYF.

The chain joins TRBV7-2 to TRBJ1-5; D gene unclear. Between the trimmed V and J ends, which lost 3 bases and 4 bases, there was a span of 13 bases. CDR1 and CDR2 from the germline V gene are SGHTA and FQGNSA. The CDR3 is made up of 15 amino acids. In DNA form, the CDR3 reads TGTGCCAGCAGCTTGGAGGTGACGGTAAATCAGCCCCAGCATTTT. As protein: CASSLEVTVNQPQHF.

The rearrangement uses TRBV5-8 and TRBJ1-5; TRBD1 matches at 7 bases. The V segment lost 1 base and the J segment 0 bases; nucleotides outside the gene matches: 7. The germline V gene has CDR1 SGHTS and CDR2 YDEGEE. CDR3 length: 17 residues. The CDR3 DNA is TGTGCCAGCAGCTTGTTAGTTCGGACAGGTAGCAATCAGCCCCAGCATTTT. This sequence encodes CASSLLVRTGSNQPQHF.

This chain joins TRBV19 and TRBJ1-5, with D perhaps TRBD1 (5 bases). Germline assignment: CDR1 LNHDA and CDR2 SQIVND (reference sequence). V was trimmed by 7 bases and J by 3 bases, leaving 16 bases between them. This CDR3 contains 15 residues. CDR3 DNA: TGTGCCAGTACCCTACAGGCGGGGTTCAATCAGCCCCAGCATTTT. It specifies CASTLQAGFNQPQHF. Drawing the rest from reference TRBV19 and TRBJ1-5, the complete variable domain is DGGITQSPKYLFRKEGQNVTLSCEQNLNHDAMYWYRQDPGQGLRLIYYSQIVNDFQKGDIAEGYSVSREKKESFPLTVTSAQKNPTAFYLCASTLQAGFNQPQHFGDGTRLSIL.

CDR3 coding DNA: TGTGCCACCAGAACAGGTTATAGCTCCTACGAGCAGTACTTC. It is translated as CATRTGYSSYEQYF. The chain has TRBV19 and TRBJ2-7; perhaps TRBD1 as D (5 bases). This CDR3 comprises 14 residues. Between the trimmed V and J ends, which lost 10 bases and 0 bases, there was a span of 16 bases. CDR1 LNHDA and CDR2 SQIVND come from the germline V gene (reference sequence).

The chain's CDR3 is CASSQGAGYTF. The DNA of the CDR3 is TGTGCCAGCAGCCAGGGGGCGGGCTACACCTTC. The V and J genes are TRBV7-2 and TRBJ1-2, with 8 bases matching TRBD1. The CDR3 contains 11 residues. Germline trimming cut 5 bases from V and 8 bases from J; bases unmatched to any gene: 1. Germline CDR1 SGHTA, CDR2 FQGNSA.

CDR3 DNA: TGTGCCAGCAGCCGGGACAGGTCCAATGAAAAACTGTTTTTT. This encodes CASSRDRSNEKLFF. The rearrangement links TRBV2 to TRBJ1-4; TRBD1 matches at 8 bases. The germline V gene encodes CDR1 SNHLY and CDR2 FYNNEI. This CDR3 comprises 14 residues. V lost 6 bases, J lost 5 bases, and 5 bases stayed unmatched. The full variable domain, completed using reference TRBV2 and TRBJ1-4, is EPEVTQTPSHQVTQMGQEVILRCVPISNHLYFYWYRQILGQKVEFLVSFYNNEISEKSEIFDDQFSVERPDGSNFTLKIRSTKLEDSAMYFCASSRDRSNEKLFFGSGTQLSVL.

The V call is TRBV18, the J call TRBJ1-2; D gene ambiguous. The CDR3 runs 14 residues. The V end lost 6 bases, the J end lost 0 bases, and 11 bases lay between the germline ends. Germline lookup yields CDR1 KGHSH and CDR2 LQKENI. The CDR3 spells CASSPPSANYGYTF. Here the CDR3 DNA reads TGTGCCAGCTCCCCCCCCAGCGCTAACTATGGCTACACCTTC. Together with reference TRBV18 and TRBJ1-2, the CDR3 gives the full variable domain: NAGVMQNPRHLVRRRGQEARLRCSPMKGHSHVYWYRQLPEEGLKFMVYLQKENIIDESGMPKERFSAEFPKEGPSILRIQQVVRGDSAAYFCASSPPSANYGYTFGSGTRLTVV.

The V gene is TRBV10-2, the J gene TRBJ2-3, with TRBD2 matching 13 bases. Trimming cost V 6 bases and J 13 bases; bases outside gene matches: 13. CDR3 length: 15 residues. Looked up from germline, CDR1 is WSHSY and CDR2 is SAAADI. CDR3 in amino acids: CASSSPGTSGAGEYF. The CDR3 nucleotides read TGCGCCAGCAGCTCGCCCGGGACTAGCGGGGCCGGGGAGTATTTT.

This sequence joins TRBV10-3 and TRBJ1-4, with unresolved D. Trimming removed 2 bases from V and 0 bases from J, with 16 bases in between. The CDR3 runs to 18 residues. Germline V gives CDR1 ENHRY, CDR2 SYGVKD. The CDR3 spells CAISEGPSRITTNEKLFF. CDR3 in DNA: TGTGCCATCAGTGAGGGCCCAAGCAGGATCACAACTAATGAAAAACTGTTTTTT.

The gene calls are TRBV2 and TRBJ2-1, with a tentative D call TRBD2 (5 bases). CDR3 length: 12 residues. Germline CDR1 is SNHLY and CDR2 is FYNNEI. The ends were cut back, 2 bases at V and 8 bases at J, with 7 bases in the middle. The CDR3 loop reads CASSETRDEQFF. The CDR3 DNA sequence: TGTGCCAGCAGTGAAACTAGGGATGAGCAGTTCTTC.

This clone came up a few times. The chain recombines TRBV6-6 with TRBJ2-7; D perhaps matches TRBD1 (5 bases). Trimming stripped 7 bases from V and 5 bases from J, with 15 bases between. The CDR3 is made up of 13 amino acids. CDR1 MNHNY and CDR2 SVGAGI come from the germline V gene (reference sequence). CDR3 DNA sequence: TGTGCCAGCACCTCCTTAACAGGTGACGAGCAGTACTTC. Amino acids: CASTSLTGDEQYF.

J is TRBJ2-2 and V is TRBV4-3; 7 nucleotides line up with TRBD2. Germline trimming cut 4 bases from V and 3 bases from J; bases unmatched to any gene: 14. The CDR3 covers 18 residues. Germline CDR1 LGHNA, CDR2 YSLEER. The CDR3 DNA is TGCGCCAGCAGCCGAGACCGGGTAGGCGGGGGATACACCGGGGAGCTGTTTTTT. It encodes CASSRDRVGGGYTGELFF.

The chain joins TRBV21-1 to TRBJ2-2; TRBD1, the table's D call, lacks a check against the DNA. TRBV21-1 is flagged as a pseudogene. The CDR3 covers 15 residues. The DNA of the CDR3 is TGTGCCAGCAGCGGTAGGACAGGGCGGACCGGGGAGCTGTTTTTT. Protein product: CASSGRTGRTGELFF.

V gene TRBV29-1 combines with J gene TRBJ1-3; no firm D call. The V gene's germline CDR1 is SQVTM and CDR2 ANQGSEA. Trimming shortened V by 3 bases and J by 9 bases, and 21 bases separated the two germline ends. CDR3 length: 15 amino acids. In DNA, the CDR3 is TGCAGCGTTGACCCACTCATGGGCGATGATGGCACCATATATTTT. The encoded protein is CSVDPLMGDDGTIYF.

J is TRBJ1-1 and V is TRBV4-1; 7 nucleotides agree with TRBD1. The CDR3 totals 14 residues. Trimming cost V 1 base and J 4 bases; bases outside gene matches: 3. CDR1 MGHRA and CDR2 YSYEKL come from the germline V gene. The DNA for the CDR3 is TGCGCCAGCAGCCAAGCAGGGGGTAGCACTGAAGCTTTCTTT. Its translation is CASSQAGGSTEAFF.

The chain combines TRBV5-4 with TRBJ1-4; D is possibly TRBD1 (5 bases). The germline CDR1 and CDR2 sequences are SGHNT and YYREEE (reference sequence). This CDR3 is built from 16 residues. Trimming cost V 0 bases and J 5 bases, with 14 bases left between them. CDR3 loop: CASSLDGRGLNEKLFF. The CDR3 DNA is TGTGCCAGCAGCTTGGATGGGCGGGGCTTAAATGAAAAACTGTTTTTT.

V gene TRBV5-6 combines with J gene TRBJ1-2; D uncertain. The CDR3 runs to 14 residues. CDR1 SGHDT and CDR2 YYEEEE come from the germline V gene. Trimming took 7 bases from V and 0 from J, leaving 13 bases between them. CDR3 nucleotides: TGTGCCAGCTTGAGGAGAATTGCTAACTATGGCTACACCTTC. Encoded protein: CASLRRIANYGYTF.

The genes are TRBV15 and TRBJ1-1; D is undetermined. Germline V gene data show CDR1 as LNHNV and CDR2 as YYDKDF (reference sequence). The V gene lost 1 base and the J gene lost 1 base, with 4 bases spanning the gap. The CDR3 length is 13 residues. The CDR3 sequence is CATSRGRNTEAFF. CDR3 bases: TGTGCCACCAGCAGAGGCAGGAACACTGAAGCTTTCTTT.